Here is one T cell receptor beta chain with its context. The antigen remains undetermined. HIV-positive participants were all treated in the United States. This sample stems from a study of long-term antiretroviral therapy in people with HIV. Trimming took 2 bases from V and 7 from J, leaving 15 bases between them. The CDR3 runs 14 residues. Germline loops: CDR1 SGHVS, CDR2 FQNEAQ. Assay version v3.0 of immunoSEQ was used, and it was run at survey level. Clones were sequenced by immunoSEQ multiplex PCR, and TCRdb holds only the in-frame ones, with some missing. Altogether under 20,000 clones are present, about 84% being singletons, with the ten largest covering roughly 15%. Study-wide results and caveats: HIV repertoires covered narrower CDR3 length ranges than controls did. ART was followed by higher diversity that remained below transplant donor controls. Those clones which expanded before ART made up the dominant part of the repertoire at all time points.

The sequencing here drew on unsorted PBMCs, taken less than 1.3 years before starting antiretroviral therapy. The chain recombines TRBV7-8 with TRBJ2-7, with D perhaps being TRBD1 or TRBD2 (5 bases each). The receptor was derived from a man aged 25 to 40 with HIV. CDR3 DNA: TGTGCCAGCAGCTTATTCCACGGGACCGGAGAGCAGTACTTC. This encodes CASSLFHGTGEQYF.